The T cell receptor beta chain under discussion was sequenced for a study of Graves' ophthalmopathy and Graves' hyperthyroidism. This clonotype occurred many times. The study enrolled ophthalmopathy donors with moderate-to-severe activity, CAS ≥3, NOSPECS ≥4 and duration under 3 months. Excluded were patients with other autoimmune diseases, uncontrolled infections, pregnancy or lactation. The authors isolated PBMCs from around 10 ml of fresh peripheral blood. Amplification of TCR beta CDR3 regions used RNA transcripts. RT-PCR was first run with HTBI primers, then multiplex PCR in a second round. TCRdb processed the multiplex PCR reads anew with MiXCR; each CDR3 protein has one entry. Of about 480,000 distinct CDR3 sequences in the sample, approximately 15% are singletons; the top ten hold 8% to 10%. Germline lookup yields CDR1 SGHRS and CDR2 YFSETQ. CDR3 length: 13 residues. V lost 3 bases and J 9 bases, leaving 10 bases between the germline ends.

This TCR came from a woman aged 30 to 39 with Graves' ophthalmopathy. The chain recombines TRBV5-1 with TRBJ1-6; D unclear. Sequencing input: blood. The CDR3 protein is CASSSGASSPLHF. The CDR3 DNA sequence: TGCGCCAGCAGCTCCGGCGCGTCTTCACCCCTCCACTTT.